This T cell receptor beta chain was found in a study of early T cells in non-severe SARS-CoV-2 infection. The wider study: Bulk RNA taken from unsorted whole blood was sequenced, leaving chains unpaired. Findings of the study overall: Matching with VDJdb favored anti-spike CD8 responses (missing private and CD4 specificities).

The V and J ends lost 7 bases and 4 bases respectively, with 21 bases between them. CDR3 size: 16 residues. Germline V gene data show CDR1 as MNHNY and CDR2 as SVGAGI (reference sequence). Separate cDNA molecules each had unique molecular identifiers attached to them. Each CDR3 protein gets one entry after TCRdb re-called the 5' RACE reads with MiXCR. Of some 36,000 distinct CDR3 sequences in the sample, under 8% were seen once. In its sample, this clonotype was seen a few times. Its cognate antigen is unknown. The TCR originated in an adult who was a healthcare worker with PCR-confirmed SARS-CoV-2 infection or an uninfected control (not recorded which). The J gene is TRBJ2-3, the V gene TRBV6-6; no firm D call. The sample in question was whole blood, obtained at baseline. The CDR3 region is CASIKELRGSADTQYF. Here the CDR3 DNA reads TGTGCCAGCATAAAGGAGCTCAGAGGAAGCGCAGATACGCAGTATTTT.